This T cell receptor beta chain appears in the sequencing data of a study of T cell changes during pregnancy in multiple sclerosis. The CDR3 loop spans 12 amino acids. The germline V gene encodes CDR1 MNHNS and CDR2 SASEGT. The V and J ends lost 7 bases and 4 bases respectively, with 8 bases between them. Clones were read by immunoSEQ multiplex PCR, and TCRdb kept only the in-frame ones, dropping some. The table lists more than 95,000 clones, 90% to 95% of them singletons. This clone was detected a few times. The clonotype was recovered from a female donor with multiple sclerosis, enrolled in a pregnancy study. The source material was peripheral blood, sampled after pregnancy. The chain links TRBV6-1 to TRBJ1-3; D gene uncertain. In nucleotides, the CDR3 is TGTGCCAGCAAGGAGTCGGGAAACACCATATATTTT. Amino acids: CASKESGNTIYF.